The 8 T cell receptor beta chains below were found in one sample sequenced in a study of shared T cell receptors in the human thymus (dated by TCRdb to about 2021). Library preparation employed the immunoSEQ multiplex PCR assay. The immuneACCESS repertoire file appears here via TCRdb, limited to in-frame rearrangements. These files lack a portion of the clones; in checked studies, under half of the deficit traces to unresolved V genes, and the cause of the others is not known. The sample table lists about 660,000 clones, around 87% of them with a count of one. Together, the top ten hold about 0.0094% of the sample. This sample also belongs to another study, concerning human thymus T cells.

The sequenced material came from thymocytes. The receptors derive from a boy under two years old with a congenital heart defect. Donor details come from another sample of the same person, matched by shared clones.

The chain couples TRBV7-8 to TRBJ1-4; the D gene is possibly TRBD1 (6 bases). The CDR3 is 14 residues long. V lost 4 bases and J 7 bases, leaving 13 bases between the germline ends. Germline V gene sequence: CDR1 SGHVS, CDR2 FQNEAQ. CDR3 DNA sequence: TGTGCCAGCAGCTCTGAGAGGGGGAGTGAAAAACTGTTTTTT. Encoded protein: CASSSERGSEKLFF.

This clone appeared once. CDR3: CASSLEFEPDTQYF. The CDR3 coding sequence is TGTGCCAGCAGCTTAGAGTTTGAGCCAGATACGCAGTATTTT. The chain employs TRBV7-9 and TRBJ2-3; D uncertain. This CDR3 has 14 amino acids. Between the trimmed V and J ends, which lost 1 base and 4 bases, there was a span of 9 bases. Per germline, CDR1 SEHNR and CDR2 FQNEAQ (reference sequence). Variable domain in full (rest from reference TRBV7-9 and TRBJ2-3): DTGVSQNPRHKITKRGQNVTFRCDPISEHNRLYWYRQTLGQGPEFLTYFQNEAQLEKSRLLSDRFSAERPKGSFSTLEIQRTEQGDSAMYLCASSLEFEPDTQYFGPGTRLTVL.

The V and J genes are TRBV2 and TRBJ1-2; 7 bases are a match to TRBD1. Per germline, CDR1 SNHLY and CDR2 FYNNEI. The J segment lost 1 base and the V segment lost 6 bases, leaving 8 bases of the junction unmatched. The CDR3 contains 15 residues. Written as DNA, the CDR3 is TGTGCCAGCAGCGCGCCGGACAGGAATAACTATGGCTACACCTTC. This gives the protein CASSAPDRNNYGYTF. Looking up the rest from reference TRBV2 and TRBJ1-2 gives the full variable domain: EPEVTQTPSHQVTQMGQEVILRCVPISNHLYFYWYRQILGQKVEFLVSFYNNEISEKSEIFDDQFSVERPDGSNFTLKIRSTKLEDSAMYFCASSAPDRNNYGYTFGSGTRLTVV.

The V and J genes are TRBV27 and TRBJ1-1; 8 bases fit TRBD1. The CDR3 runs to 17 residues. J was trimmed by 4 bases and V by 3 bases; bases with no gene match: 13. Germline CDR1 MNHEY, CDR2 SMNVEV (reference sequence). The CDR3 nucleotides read TGTGCCAGCAGTTTCCAGGCCGGGAACAGGGGGGTCACTGAAGCTTTCTTT. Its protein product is CASSFQAGNRGVTEAFF.

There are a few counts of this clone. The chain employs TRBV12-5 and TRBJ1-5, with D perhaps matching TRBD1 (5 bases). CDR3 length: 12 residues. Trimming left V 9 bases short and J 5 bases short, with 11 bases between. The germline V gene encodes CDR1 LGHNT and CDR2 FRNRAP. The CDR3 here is CASASTDQPQHF. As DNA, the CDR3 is TGTGCTAGCGCGTCGACAGATCAGCCCCAGCATTTT.

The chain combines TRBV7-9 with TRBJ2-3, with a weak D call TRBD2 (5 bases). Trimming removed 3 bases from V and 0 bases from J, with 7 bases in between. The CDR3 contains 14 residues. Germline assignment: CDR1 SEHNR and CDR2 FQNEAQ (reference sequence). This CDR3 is CASSLEVSTDTQYF. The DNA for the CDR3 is TGTGCCAGCAGCTTGGAGGTGAGCACAGATACGCAGTATTTT.

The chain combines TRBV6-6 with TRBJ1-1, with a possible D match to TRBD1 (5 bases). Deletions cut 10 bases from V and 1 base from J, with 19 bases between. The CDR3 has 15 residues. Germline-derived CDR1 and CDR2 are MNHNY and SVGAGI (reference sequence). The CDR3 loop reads CATREGPRRNTEAFF. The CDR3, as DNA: TGTGCCACCAGGGAGGGGCCCCGACGGAACACTGAAGCTTTCTTT.

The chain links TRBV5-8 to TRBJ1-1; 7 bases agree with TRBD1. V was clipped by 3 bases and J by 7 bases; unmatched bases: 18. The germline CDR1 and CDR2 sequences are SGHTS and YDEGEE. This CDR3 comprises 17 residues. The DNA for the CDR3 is TGTGCCAGCAGCTCCCCACTCAGCACAGGGGACGTTGGTGAAGCTTTCTTT. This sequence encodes CASSSPLSTGDVGEAFF.